This passage covers 25 T cell receptor beta chains from one sample sequenced in a study of shared clonotypes between healthy human individuals. Repertoires were generated with immunoSEQ multiplex PCR, while TCRdb's copy carries only in-frame clones and drops some. The sample yields under 1,900,000 clones, less than 99% seen once. Material: naive CD4+ T cells sorted from blood. Subset in this sample: CD45RA+ positively selected. The receptors stem from a young man in good health.

The rearrangement uses TRBV6-1 and TRBJ1-2; TRBD1 is a possible D gene (6 bases). CDR3 size: 16 residues. Germline-derived CDR1 and CDR2 are MNHNS and SASEGT. V was cut by 3 bases and J by 5 bases, with 19 bases left in between. The CDR3: CASSDGTTGNWYGYTF. CDR3 in DNA: TGTGCCAGCAGTGATGGAACTACAGGGAATTGGTATGGCTACACCTTC.

V gene TRBV28 combines with J gene TRBJ2-1; D may match TRBD1 or TRBD2 (6 bases each). The CDR3 is 16 amino acids. CDR1 and CDR2 from the germline V gene are MDHEN and SYDVKM. V was pared by 5 bases and J by 0 bases, with 14 bases between. The CDR3 nucleotides read TGTGCCAGCAGTCTGAGGGGGACTGGCTCCTACAATGAGCAGTTCTTC. Translated: CASSLRGTGSYNEQFF.

This rearrangement joins TRBV6-5 to TRBJ1-3; D is unclear. The V end was cut by 4 bases, the J end by 2 bases, with 9 bases between. Germline CDR1 is MNHEY and CDR2 is SVGAGI. The CDR3 covers 14 residues. CDR3 bases: TGTGCCAGCAGTTGGGGAGCCCCTGGAAACACCATATATTTT. This codes for CASSWGAPGNTIYF.

This chain uses TRBV7-2 with TRBJ1-5, with a tentative D call TRBD1 (5 bases). CDR3 length: 17 amino acids. V lost 0 bases and J lost 0, with 12 bases in between. CDR1 and CDR2 from the germline V gene are SGHTA and FQGNSA. The CDR3 spells CASSLAAGGISNQPQHF. Here the CDR3 DNA reads TGTGCCAGCAGCTTAGCGGCCGGGGGAATTAGCAATCAGCCCCAGCATTTT.

A word on this clone: Different DNA sequences within this sample yield the same CDR3. The J gene is TRBJ2-6, the V gene TRBV5-1, with a possible D match to TRBD1 (5 bases). This CDR3 region has 15 residues. CDR1 and CDR2 (germline): SGHRS, YFSETQ. Trimming removed 2 bases at V and 2 bases at J, with 8 bases between. Here the CDR3 reads CASSFTGAGANVLTF. Written as DNA, the CDR3 is TGCGCCAGCAGCTTCACAGGTGCTGGGGCCAACGTCCTGACTTTC.

V gene TRBV5-6 combines with J gene TRBJ1-4; 7 bases line up with TRBD1. CDR3 size: 14 residues. CDR1 is SGHDT and CDR2 is YYEEEE in the germline V gene. J gave up 10 bases and V 0 bases, and 6 bases lay outside the gene matches. CDR3 DNA sequence: TGTGCCAGCAGCTTGGGACAGGGTAGAGCAAAACTGTTTTTT. This sequence encodes CASSLGQGRAKLFF.

V usage is TRBV18 and J usage is TRBJ2-7, with D possibly matching TRBD1 (6 bases). Trimming pared 2 bases from V and 5 bases from J, leaving 10 bases between. Germline V gives CDR1 KGHSH, CDR2 LQKENI. This CDR3 spans 13 amino acids. CDR3 bases: TGTGCCAGCTCACCAACAGGGCGGCACGAGCAGTACTTC. This translates into CASSPTGRHEQYF.

The chain combines TRBV6-4 with TRBJ1-1; D unclear. V gave up 2 bases and J gave up 0 bases, with 13 bases separating them. This CDR3 comprises 16 residues. Germline CDR1 is MRHNA and CDR2 is SNTAGT. The CDR3 DNA follows: TGTGCCAGCAGTGACCCCCAGGACCGAGTGAACACTGAAGCTTTCTTT. Protein product: CASSDPQDRVNTEAFF.

The V gene is TRBV15, the J gene TRBJ2-3; 8 bases agree with TRBD1. This CDR3 has 12 amino acids. CDR1 LNHNV and CDR2 YYDKDF come from the germline V gene (reference sequence). J gave up 1 base and V 9 bases, and 0 bases lay outside the gene matches. The DNA for the CDR3 is TGTGCCACGGGACAGGGCACAGATACGCAGTATTTT. This gives the protein CATGQGTDTQYF.

The V and J genes are TRBV10-3 and TRBJ2-1; possibly TRBD1 for D (6 bases). The CDR3 extends over 13 amino acids. The germline CDR1 and CDR2 sequences are ENHRY and SYGVKD. The V end lost 11 bases, the J end lost 9 bases, and 20 bases lay between the germline ends. CDR3 DNA sequence: TGTGCCGTCGGAGAACAGGGAGTAGGTGAGCAGTTCTTC. This encodes CAVGEQGVGEQFF.

This chain links TRBV27 with TRBJ2-5; 9 nucleotides line up with TRBD2. Trimming cost V 5 bases and J 3 bases; bases outside gene matches: 10. The CDR3 length is 16 residues. Germline-derived CDR1 and CDR2 are MNHEY and SMNVEV (reference sequence). This CDR3 reads CASSPLAGAGKETQYF. The CDR3 DNA sequence: TGTGCCAGCAGTCCGTTAGCGGGAGCCGGAAAAGAGACCCAGTACTTC.

The rearrangement joins TRBV5-1 to TRBJ1-1, with D maybe TRBD1 (5 bases). V dropped 0 bases and J dropped 1 base, with 10 bases sitting between them. CDR3 length equals 15 residues. CDR1 is SGHRS, CDR2 YFSETQ, per germline. The CDR3 nucleotides read TGCGCCAGCAGCTTGGGTCCACAGGAGAACACTGAAGCTTTCTTT. The encoded protein is CASSLGPQENTEAFF.

This chain links TRBV4-3 with TRBJ2-1; D uncertain. Germline-derived CDR1 and CDR2 are LGHNA and YSLEER. Deletions cut 0 bases from V and 8 bases from J, with 8 bases between. The CDR3 contains 13 residues. The DNA of the CDR3 is TGCGCCAGCAGCCAAGACTTGATCTATGAGCAGTTCTTC. Amino acids: CASSQDLIYEQFF.

In DNA form, the CDR3 reads TGTGCCAGTAGGACGGACCTCTATGGCTACACCTTC. Translated: CASRTDLYGYTF. The V gene is TRBV19, the J gene TRBJ1-2; D not certain. Trimming left V 6 bases short and J 4 bases short, with 9 bases between. Germline assignment: CDR1 LNHDA and CDR2 SQIVND (reference sequence). The CDR3 sequence is 12 residues long.

CDR3 coding DNA: TGCAGTGCTATCGCGAGGGTATGGGCTTTCTTT. Translated: CSAIARVWAFF. The chain couples TRBV20-1 to TRBJ1-1; D remains unclear. The V and J ends lost 4 bases and 11 bases respectively, with 14 bases between them. The CDR3 sequence is 11 residues long. Germline assignment: CDR1 DFQATT and CDR2 SNEGSKA (reference sequence).

The chain is built from TRBV7-2 and TRBJ2-5; 14 nucleotides align to TRBD2. CDR3 length: 18 residues. The germline gives CDR1 SGHTA, CDR2 FQGNSA. With V trimmed by 5 bases and J by 5 bases, 13 bases remained unmatched. CDR3 nucleotide sequence: TGTGCCAGCAGCCCAAACGGACTAGCGGGAGGACTACGGGAGACCCAGTACTTC. It codes for CASSPNGLAGGLRETQYF.

The chain has TRBV18 and TRBJ2-2; 10 bases fit TRBD1. V was clipped by 3 bases and J by 1 base; unmatched bases: 5. CDR1 is KGHSH, CDR2 LQKENI, per germline. This CDR3 is 17 amino acids long. The CDR3, as DNA: TGTGCCAGCTCACCCCGGGACAGGGGCTGGAACACCGGGGAGCTGTTTTTT. It encodes CASSPRDRGWNTGELFF.

The rearrangement uses TRBV5-1 and TRBJ2-7; D may be TRBD2 (6 bases). In germline, CDR1 is SGHRS, CDR2 YFSETQ. The V gene lost 1 base and the J gene lost 0 bases, with 14 bases spanning the gap. The CDR3 spans 16 residues. DNA of the CDR3: TGCGCCAGCAGCTTGTTGGTGGGAGGTAGCTCCTACGAGCAGTACTTC. It encodes CASSLLVGGSSYEQYF.

This rearrangement joins TRBV5-1 to TRBJ2-7; maybe TRBD1 (5 bases). CDR3 length equals 13 residues. V was shortened by 1 base and J by 6 bases, with 11 bases between the two germline ends. Germline V lookup: CDR1 SGHRS, CDR2 YFSETQ. CDR3 sequence: CASSLIQGAEQYF. The CDR3 DNA follows: TGCGCCAGCAGCTTGATCCAGGGTGCCGAGCAGTACTTC.

The V call is TRBV10-3, the J call TRBJ1-5; 9 positions agree with TRBD1. The length of the CDR3 is 16 residues. The V segment lost 3 bases and the J segment 3 bases; nucleotides outside the gene matches: 6. Germline loops: CDR1 ENHRY, CDR2 SYGVKD. As DNA, the CDR3 is TGTGCCATCAGTGATGAACCACAGGGGGCCAATCAGCCCCAGCATTTT. Protein sequence: CAISDEPQGANQPQHF.

On this clone: One end of the junction does not line up with germline, which may come from a read error. This sequence joins TRBV29-1 and TRBJ2-1, with D possibly being TRBD1 (6 bases). The CDR3 runs to 15 residues. Germline V gene sequence: CDR1 SQVTM, CDR2 ANQGSEA. CDR3 DNA: TGCAGCGTCGAAGGGACACCGAGCTCCTACAATGAGCAGTTCTTC. Translated: CSVEGTPSSYNEQFF.

The chain is built from TRBV28 and TRBJ1-2; the D is unclear. With 4 bases removed from V and 7 bases from J, the gap between germline ends came to 7 bases. Germline V gene lookup returns CDR1 MDHEN and CDR2 SYDVKM. The length of the CDR3 is 11 residues. This CDR3 is CASSSAGGYTF. CDR3 nucleotide sequence: TGTGCCAGCAGTTCGGCGGGTGGCTACACCTTC.

V gene TRBV11-3 combines with J gene TRBJ2-3, with 11 bases fitting TRBD2. This CDR3 is 13 amino acids long. Per the germline V gene, CDR1 is SGHNT and CDR2 is YENEEA. V lost 1 base and J lost 14; bases outside the gene matches: 5. For the CDR3, the DNA is TGTGCCAGCAGCTTAGTTACTAGCGGGAGACGGTATTTT. This encodes CASSLVTSGRRYF.

The rearrangement links TRBV5-1 to TRBJ2-5; 13 bases line up with TRBD2. Germline CDR1 and CDR2: SGHRS and YFSETQ. The CDR3 consists of 17 residues. Trimming cost V 4 bases and J 5 bases; bases outside gene matches: 11. The CDR3 DNA reads TGCGCCAGCAGCGGGGGACTAGCGGGAACTTCGCGGGAGACCCAGTACTTC. Amino acids: CASSGGLAGTSRETQYF. The whole variable domain, remainder taken from reference TRBV5-1 and TRBJ2-5, is KAGVTQTPRYLIKTRGQQVTLSCSPISGHRSVSWYQQTPGQGLQFLFEYFSETQRNKGNFPGRFSGRQFSNSRSEMNVSTLELGDSALYLCASSGGLAGTSRETQYFGPGTRLLVL.

The chain couples TRBV27 to TRBJ1-5; TRBD1 agrees at 8 bases. The CDR3 contains 15 residues. In germline, CDR1 is MNHEY, CDR2 SMNVEV (reference sequence). V lost 0 bases and J lost 4; bases outside the gene matches: 2. As DNA, the CDR3 is TGTGCCAGCAGTTTATCAAGACAGGGGAATCAGCCCCAGCATTTT. Amino acids: CASSLSRQGNQPQHF.